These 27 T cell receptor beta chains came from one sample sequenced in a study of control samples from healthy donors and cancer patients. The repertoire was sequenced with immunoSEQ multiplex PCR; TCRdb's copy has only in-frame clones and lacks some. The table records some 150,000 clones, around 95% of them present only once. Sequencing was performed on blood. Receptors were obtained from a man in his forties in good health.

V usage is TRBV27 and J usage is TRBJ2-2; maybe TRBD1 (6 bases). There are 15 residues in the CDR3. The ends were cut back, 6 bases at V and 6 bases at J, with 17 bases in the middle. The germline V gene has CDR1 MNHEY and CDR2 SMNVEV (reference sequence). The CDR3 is CASRIQGGWAGELFF. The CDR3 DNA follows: TGTGCCAGCAGGATACAGGGCGGCTGGGCCGGGGAGCTGTTTTTT.

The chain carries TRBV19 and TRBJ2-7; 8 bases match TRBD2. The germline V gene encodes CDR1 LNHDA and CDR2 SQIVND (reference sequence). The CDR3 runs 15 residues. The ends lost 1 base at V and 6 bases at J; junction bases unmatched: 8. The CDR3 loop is CASSIVGSGTSEQYF. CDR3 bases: TGTGCCAGTAGTATAGTAGGTAGCGGGACGAGCGAGCAGTACTTC. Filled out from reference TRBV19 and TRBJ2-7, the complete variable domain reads DGGITQSPKYLFRKEGQNVTLSCEQNLNHDAMYWYRQDPGQGLRLIYYSQIVNDFQKGDIAEGYSVSREKKESFPLTVTSAQKNPTAFYLCASSIVGSGTSEQYFGPGTRLTVT.

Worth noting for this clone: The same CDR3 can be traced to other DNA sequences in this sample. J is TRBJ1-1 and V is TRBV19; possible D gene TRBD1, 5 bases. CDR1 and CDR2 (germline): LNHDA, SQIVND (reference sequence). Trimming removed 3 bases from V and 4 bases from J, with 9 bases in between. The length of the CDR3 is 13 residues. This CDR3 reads CASSIGGVTEAFF. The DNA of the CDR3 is TGTGCCAGTAGTATCGGGGGGGTCACTGAAGCTTTCTTT.

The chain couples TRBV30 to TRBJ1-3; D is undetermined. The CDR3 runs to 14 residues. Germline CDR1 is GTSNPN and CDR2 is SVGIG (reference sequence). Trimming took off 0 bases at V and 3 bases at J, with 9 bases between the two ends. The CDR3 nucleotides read TGTGCCTGGAGTGTAGGAGTATTTGGAAACACCATATATTTT. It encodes CAWSVGVFGNTIYF.

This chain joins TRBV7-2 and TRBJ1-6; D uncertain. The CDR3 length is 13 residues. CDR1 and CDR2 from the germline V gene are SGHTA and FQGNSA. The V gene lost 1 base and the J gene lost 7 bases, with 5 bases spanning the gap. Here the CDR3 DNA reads TGTGCCAGCAGCTTAGTGGTCAATTCACCCCTCCACTTT. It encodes CASSLVVNSPLHF.

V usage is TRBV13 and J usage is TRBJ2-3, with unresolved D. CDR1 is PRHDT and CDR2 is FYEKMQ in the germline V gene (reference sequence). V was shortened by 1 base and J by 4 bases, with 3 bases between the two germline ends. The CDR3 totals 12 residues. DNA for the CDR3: TGTGCCAGCAGCTTAGTCGCAGATACGCAGTATTTT. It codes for CASSLVADTQYF. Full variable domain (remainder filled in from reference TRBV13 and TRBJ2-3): AAGVIQSPRHLIKEKRETATLKCYPIPRHDTVYWYQQGPGQDPQFLISFYEKMQSDKGSIPDRFSAQQFSDYHSELNMSSLELGDSALYFCASSLVADTQYFGPGTRLTVL.

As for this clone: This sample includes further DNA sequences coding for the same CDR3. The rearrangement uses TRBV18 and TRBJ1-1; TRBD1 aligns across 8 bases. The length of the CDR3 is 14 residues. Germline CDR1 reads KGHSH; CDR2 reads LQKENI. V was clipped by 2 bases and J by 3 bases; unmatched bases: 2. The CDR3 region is CASSPDRGYTEAFF. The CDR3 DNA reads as TGTGCCAGCTCACCAGACAGGGGTTACACTGAAGCTTTCTTT.

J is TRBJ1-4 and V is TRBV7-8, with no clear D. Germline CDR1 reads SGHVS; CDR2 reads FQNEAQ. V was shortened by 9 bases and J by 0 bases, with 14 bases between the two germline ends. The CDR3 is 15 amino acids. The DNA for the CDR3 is TGTGCCAGTCGGCGGGGTGGAGCAACTAATGAAAAACTGTTTTTT. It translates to CASRRGGATNEKLFF.

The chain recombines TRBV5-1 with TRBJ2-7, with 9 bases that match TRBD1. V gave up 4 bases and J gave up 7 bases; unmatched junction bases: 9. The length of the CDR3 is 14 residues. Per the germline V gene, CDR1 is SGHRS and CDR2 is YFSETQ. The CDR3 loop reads CASSLRTGEGEQYF. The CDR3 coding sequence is TGCGCCAGCAGCCTCAGGACAGGGGAGGGTGAGCAGTACTTC.

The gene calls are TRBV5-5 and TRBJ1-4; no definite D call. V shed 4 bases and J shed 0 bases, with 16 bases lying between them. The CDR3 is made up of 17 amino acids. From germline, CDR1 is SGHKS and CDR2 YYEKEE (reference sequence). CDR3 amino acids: CASSPTPLGATNEKLFF. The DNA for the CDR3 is TGTGCCAGCAGCCCGACGCCACTCGGGGCAACTAATGAAAAACTGTTTTTT.

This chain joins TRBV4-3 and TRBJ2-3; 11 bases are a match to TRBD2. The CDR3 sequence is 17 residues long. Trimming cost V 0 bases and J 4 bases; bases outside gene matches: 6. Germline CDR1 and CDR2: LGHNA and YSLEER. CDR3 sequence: CASSQDRVAGGADTQYF. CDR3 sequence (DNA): TGCGCCAGCAGCCAAGATCGGGTAGCGGGGGGGGCAGATACGCAGTATTTT.

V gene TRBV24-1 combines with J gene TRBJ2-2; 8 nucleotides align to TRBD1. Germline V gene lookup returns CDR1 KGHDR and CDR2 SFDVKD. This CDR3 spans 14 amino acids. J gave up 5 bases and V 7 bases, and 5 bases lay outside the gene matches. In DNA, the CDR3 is TGTGCCACCAGACAGGGGGTTGGGACCGGGGAGCTGTTTTTT. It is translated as CATRQGVGTGELFF.

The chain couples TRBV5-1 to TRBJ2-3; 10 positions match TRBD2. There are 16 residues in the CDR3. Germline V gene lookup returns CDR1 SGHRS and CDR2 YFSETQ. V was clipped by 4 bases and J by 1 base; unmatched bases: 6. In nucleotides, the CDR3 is TGCGCCAGCAGCCGTCCAGGGACTAGCGGCACAGATACGCAGTATTTT. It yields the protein CASSRPGTSGTDTQYF.

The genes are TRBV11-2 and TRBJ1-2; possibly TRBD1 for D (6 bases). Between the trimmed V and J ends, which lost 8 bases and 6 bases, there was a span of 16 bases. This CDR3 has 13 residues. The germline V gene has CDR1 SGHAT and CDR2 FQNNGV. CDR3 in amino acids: CASRSSGANGYTF. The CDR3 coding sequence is TGTGCCAGCCGGTCGTCGGGGGCAAATGGCTACACCTTC.

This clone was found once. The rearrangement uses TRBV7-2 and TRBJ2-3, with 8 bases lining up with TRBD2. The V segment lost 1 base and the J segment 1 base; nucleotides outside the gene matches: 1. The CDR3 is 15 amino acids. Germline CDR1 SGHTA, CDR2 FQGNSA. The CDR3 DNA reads TGTGCCAGCAGCTTAGTGCGGGGGGGCACAGATACGCAGTATTTT. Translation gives CASSLVRGGTDTQYF.

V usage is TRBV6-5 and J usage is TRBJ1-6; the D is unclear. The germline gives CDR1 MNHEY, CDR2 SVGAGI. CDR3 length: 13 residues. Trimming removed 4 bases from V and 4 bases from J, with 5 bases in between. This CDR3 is CASSLQYNSPLHF. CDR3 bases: TGTGCCAGCAGTTTGCAGTATAATTCACCCCTCCACTTT.

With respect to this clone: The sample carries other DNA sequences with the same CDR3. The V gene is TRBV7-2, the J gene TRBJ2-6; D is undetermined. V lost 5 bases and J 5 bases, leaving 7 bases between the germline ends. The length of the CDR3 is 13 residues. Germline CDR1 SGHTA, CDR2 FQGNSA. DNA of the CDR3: TGTGCCAGCAGCCCCACCTGGGCCAACGTCCTGACTTTC. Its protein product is CASSPTWANVLTF.

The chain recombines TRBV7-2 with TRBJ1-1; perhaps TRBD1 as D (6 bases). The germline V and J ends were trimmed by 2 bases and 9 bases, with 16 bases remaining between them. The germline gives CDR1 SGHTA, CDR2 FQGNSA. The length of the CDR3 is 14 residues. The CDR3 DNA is TGTGCCAGCAGCTTAATCGGGACACCCGCCAAAGCTTTCTTT. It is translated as CASSLIGTPAKAFF.

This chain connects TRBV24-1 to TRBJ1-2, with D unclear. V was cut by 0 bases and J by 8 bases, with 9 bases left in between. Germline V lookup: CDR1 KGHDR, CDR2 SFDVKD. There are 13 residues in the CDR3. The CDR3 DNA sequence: TGTGCCACCAGTGATTTGGGAGGGCGCGGCTACACCTTC. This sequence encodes CATSDLGGRGYTF.

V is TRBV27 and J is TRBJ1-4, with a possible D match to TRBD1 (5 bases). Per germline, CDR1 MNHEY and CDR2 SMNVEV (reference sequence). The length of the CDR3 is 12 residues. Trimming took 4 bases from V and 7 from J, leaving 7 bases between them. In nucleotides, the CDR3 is TGTGCCAGCAGTTACACAGGTGAAAAACTGTTTTTT. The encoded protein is CASSYTGEKLFF. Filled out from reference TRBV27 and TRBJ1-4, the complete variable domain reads EAQVTQNPRYLITVTGKKLTVTCSQNMNHEYMSWYRQDPGLGLRQIYYSMNVEVTDKGDVPEGYKVSRKEKRNFPLILESPSPNQTSLYFCASSYTGEKLFFGSGTQLSVL.

In DNA form, the CDR3 reads TGTGCCAGCAGGGGGGGGTCGGGTTCACCCCTCCACTTT. Amino acids: CASRGGSGSPLHF. J is TRBJ1-6 and V is TRBV2, with D possibly being TRBD1 (5 bases). Germline CDR1 is SNHLY and CDR2 is FYNNEI. V dropped 6 bases and J dropped 9 bases, with 12 bases sitting between them. The CDR3 is made up of 13 amino acids.

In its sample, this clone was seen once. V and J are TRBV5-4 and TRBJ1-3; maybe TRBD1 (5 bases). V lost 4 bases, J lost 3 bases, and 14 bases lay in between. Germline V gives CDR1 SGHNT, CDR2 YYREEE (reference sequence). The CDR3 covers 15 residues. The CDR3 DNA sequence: TGTGCCAGCAGCACCATTGGGGCGGGTGGAAACACCATATATTTT. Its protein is CASSTIGAGGNTIYF.

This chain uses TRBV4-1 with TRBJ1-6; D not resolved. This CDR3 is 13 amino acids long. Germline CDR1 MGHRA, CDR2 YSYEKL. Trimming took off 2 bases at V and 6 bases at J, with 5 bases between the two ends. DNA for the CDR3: TGCGCCAGCAGCCAACGGAGTAATTCACCCCTCCACTTT. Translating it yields CASSQRSNSPLHF.

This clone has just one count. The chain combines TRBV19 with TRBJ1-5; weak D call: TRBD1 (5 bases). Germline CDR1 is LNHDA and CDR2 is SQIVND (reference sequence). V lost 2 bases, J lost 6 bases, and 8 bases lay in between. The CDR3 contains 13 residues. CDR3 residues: CASSIQTGQPQHF. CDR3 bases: TGTGCCAGTAGTATACAAACAGGTCAGCCCCAGCATTTT. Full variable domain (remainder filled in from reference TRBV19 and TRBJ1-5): DGGITQSPKYLFRKEGQNVTLSCEQNLNHDAMYWYRQDPGQGLRLIYYSQIVNDFQKGDIAEGYSVSREKKESFPLTVTSAQKNPTAFYLCASSIQTGQPQHFGDGTRLSIL.

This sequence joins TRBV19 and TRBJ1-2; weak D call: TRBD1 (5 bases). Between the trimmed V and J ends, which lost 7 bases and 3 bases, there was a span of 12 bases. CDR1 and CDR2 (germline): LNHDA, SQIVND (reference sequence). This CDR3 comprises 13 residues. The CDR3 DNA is TGTGCCAGTAACCCCCCAGGGTACTATGGCTACACCTTC. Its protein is CASNPPGYYGYTF.

CDR3 in DNA: TGTGCCAGCAGCCTCGGGACTGGGGGCAATCAGCCCCAGCATTTT. This encodes CASSLGTGGNQPQHF. The chain is built from TRBV7-8 and TRBJ1-5; D may be TRBD1 (5 bases). This CDR3 region has 15 residues. Germline values: CDR1 SGHVS, CDR2 FQNEAQ. The germline V and J ends were trimmed by 5 bases and 2 bases, with 13 bases remaining between them.

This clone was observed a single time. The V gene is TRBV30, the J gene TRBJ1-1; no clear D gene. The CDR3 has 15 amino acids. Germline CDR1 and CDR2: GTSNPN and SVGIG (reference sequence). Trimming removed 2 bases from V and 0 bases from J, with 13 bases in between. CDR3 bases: TGTGCCTGGAGTAGGGCGGCTTCCTTGAACACTGAAGCTTTCTTT. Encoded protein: CAWSRAASLNTEAFF.